This paragraph covers one TCR beta chain sequence. The CDR3 spans 13 residues. The ends were cut back, 4 bases at V and 5 bases at J, with 12 bases in the middle. Germline-derived CDR1 and CDR2 are SGDLS and YYNGEE. The repertoire was sequenced with immunoSEQ multiplex PCR; TCRdb's copy has only in-frame clones and lacks some. This sample yields about 55,000 clones, of which 75% to 90% are seen a single time; approximately 15% belongs to the top ten. This specimen belongs to a study of blood T cell repertoires in COVID-19. Overall study context: Italy, Spain and the United States were the sources of the convalescent and acute COVID-19 samples.

The chain combines TRBV9 with TRBJ1-2; no firm D call. The TCR sequence derives from a human donor in a cohort sampled during active COVID-19. The specimen was peripheral blood. The chain's CDR3 is CASSSRGAYGYTF. The DNA for the CDR3 is TGTGCCAGCAGCTCGCGAGGTGCTTATGGCTACACCTTC. Full variable domain (outside the CDR3, taken from reference TRBV9 and TRBJ1-2): DSGVTQTPKHLITATGQRVTLRCSPRSGDLSVYWYQQSLDQGLQFLIQYYNGEERAKGNILERFSAQQFPDLHSELNLSSLELGDSALYFCASSSRGAYGYTFGSGTRLTVV.